A single sample gave rise to the 8 T cell receptor beta chains below, sequenced in a study of T cells in localized non-small cell lung cancer. Clones were sequenced by immunoSEQ multiplex PCR, and TCRdb holds only the in-frame ones, with some missing. The table records roughly 27,000 clones, roughly 90% of them present only once. Sequencing was performed on peripheral blood, taken before any cancer treatment. Receptors originate from a female donor of 60 years or more with stage I lung adenocarcinoma.

The CDR3 protein is CAWSVQKGDGYTF. CDR3 bases: TGTGCCTGGAGTGTTCAGAAAGGGGATGGCTACACCTTC. The chain joins TRBV30 to TRBJ1-2; D is perhaps TRBD1 (5 bases). The V end lost 0 bases, the J end lost 6 bases, and 11 bases lay between the germline ends. The CDR3 sequence is 13 residues long. Germline V gene sequence: CDR1 GTSNPN, CDR2 SVGIG (reference sequence).

This sequence joins TRBV29-1 and TRBJ2-1; a weak D match, TRBD1 (5 bases). In germline, CDR1 is SQVTM, CDR2 ANQGSEA. The CDR3 totals 12 residues. Trimming pared 0 bases from V and 8 bases from J, leaving 8 bases between. The CDR3 region has the DNA TGCAGCGTTGAAGACCAGGGTGATGAGCAGTTCTTC. Translating it yields CSVEDQGDEQFF.

This clone was observed a single time. The rearrangement uses TRBV6-6 and TRBJ1-1; 8 bases line up with TRBD1. From germline, CDR1 is MNHNY and CDR2 SVGAGI (reference sequence). The CDR3 loop spans 13 amino acids. V lost 4 bases, J lost 10 bases, and 8 bases stayed unmatched. The CDR3 loop is CASSSGTGSRAFF. CDR3 DNA sequence: TGTGCCAGCAGTTCCGGGACAGGAAGTAGAGCTTTCTTT.

This sequence joins TRBV9 and TRBJ1-5; D perhaps matches TRBD1 (5 bases). V lost 5 bases and J 5 bases, leaving 14 bases between the germline ends. Germline V lookup: CDR1 SGDLS, CDR2 YYNGEE. The length of the CDR3 is 14 residues. CDR3 amino acids: CASSSGTADQPQHF. The CDR3 coding sequence is TGTGCCAGCAGTAGCGGGACGGCTGATCAGCCCCAGCATTTT.

The chain carries TRBV7-6 and TRBJ2-1, with D tentatively TRBD1 or TRBD2 (6 bases each). V lost 6 bases, J lost 9 bases, and 12 bases lay in between. In germline, CDR1 is SGHVS, CDR2 FNYEAQ. This CDR3 spans 12 amino acids. CDR3 nucleotides: TGTGCCAGCAGAATAGAGGGGGGTGAGCAGTTCTTC. Translated: CASRIEGGEQFF.

This clone was recorded a few times. Relative to the germline gene, one junction end is altered; a read error may explain this. The chain is built from TRBV2 and TRBJ1-1, with a weak D call TRBD1 (5 bases). Germline values: CDR1 SNHLY, CDR2 FYNNEI. The CDR3 totals 11 residues. CDR3 nucleotides: TGTGCCAGCGGGGCCGACGGGACGATCGCCTTT. Encoded protein: CASGADGTIAF. Drawing the rest from reference TRBV2 and TRBJ1-1, the complete variable domain is EPEVTQTPSHQVTQMGQEVILRCVPISNHLYFYWYRQILGQKVEFLVSFYNNEISEKSEIFDDQFSVERPDGSNFTLKIRSTKLEDSAMYFCASGADGTIAFGQGTRLTVV.

The V call is TRBV6-6, the J call TRBJ2-3; D gene unclear. CDR3 size: 13 residues. Germline lookup yields CDR1 MNHNY and CDR2 SVGAGI (reference sequence). The V end was cut by 7 bases, the J end by 3 bases, with 11 bases between. CDR3 sequence: CASTWFGTDTQYF. The CDR3 region has the DNA TGTGCCAGCACTTGGTTCGGGACAGATACGCAGTATTTT.

This chain connects TRBV5-1 to TRBJ1-6; TRBD1 matches at 9 bases. The CDR3 runs 17 residues. V dropped 0 bases and J dropped 4; count of bases not matched to a gene: 5. The germline V gene has CDR1 SGHRS and CDR2 YFSETQ. CDR3 coding DNA: TGCGCCAGCAGCTTGGATATAGGGACAGGGTATAATTCACCCCTCCACTTT. It yields the protein CASSLDIGTGYNSPLHF.